The rows below give T cell receptor beta chains drawn from one sample of a study of CD4 T cell repertoires in COVID-19. Clones were read by immunoSEQ multiplex PCR, and TCRdb kept only the in-frame ones, dropping some. The profile shows about 75,000 clones, 83% of them singletons. Source: CD4+ T cells from peripheral blood, taken after recovery from COVID-19. These receptors were collected from a human donor who had COVID-19. Each CDR3 is given with its conserved first and last residue. Fields, in order: V gene, D gene, clone size, J gene, CDR3 protein, CDR3 DNA. A D gene is named only where the DNA matches it firmly. Clone size is not always given. Where it is, it says once, few, many or a class for expanded clones.

V: TRBV5-1
D: TRBD2
size: -
J: TRBJ2-1
CDR3: CASSFLAGEFGEQFF
DNA: TGCGCCAGCAGCTTTCTAGCGGGAGAATTTGGTGAGCAGTTCTTC

V: TRBV5-1
D: -
size: few
J: TRBJ1-5
CDR3: CASSSGGLGSAQHF
DNA: TGCGCCAGCAGCTCCGGAGGCTTAGGTTCGGCCCAGCATTTT

V: TRBV5-1
D: -
size: -
J: TRBJ1-2
CDR3: CASSTEGQAYGYTF
DNA: TGCGCCAGCAGTACAGAAGGACAAGCCTATGGCTACACCTTC

V: TRBV19
D: -
size: -
J: TRBJ2-3
CDR3: CASSITGIDTQYF
DNA: TGTGCCAGTAGTATAACAGGGATAGATACGCAGTATTTT

V: TRBV15
D: -
size: -
J: TRBJ1-5
CDR3: CATSRSYGDGLSGNQPQHF
DNA: TGTGCCACCAGCAGAAGTTATGGGGACGGGCTTTCGGGCAATCAGCCCCAGCATTTT

V: TRBV7-9
D: -
size: -
J: TRBJ1-2
CDR3: CASSPGYTF
DNA: TGTGCCAGCAGCCCAGGCTACACCTTC

V: TRBV10-1
D: -
size: few
J: TRBJ1-1
CDR3: CASSESRQGNTEAFF
DNA: TGCGCCAGCAGTGAGTCTCGGCAGGGGAACACTGAAGCTTTCTTT

V: TRBV6-4
D: -
size: few
J: TRBJ1-5
CDR3: CASSGEVGQPQHF
DNA: TGTGCCAGCTCCGGGGAGGTGGGGCAGCCCCAGCATTTT

V: TRBV3-1/TRBV3-2
D: TRBD1
size: -
J: TRBJ1-2
CDR3: CASSQVFQGAGYGYTF
DNA: TGTGCCAGCAGCCAAGTCTTTCAGGGGGCAGGCTATGGCTACACCTTC

V: TRBV5-4
D: TRBD1
size: -
J: TRBJ1-1
CDR3: CASSVSGTGVVFGTEAFF
DNA: TGTGCCAGCAGCGTGTCTGGGACAGGGGTTGTATTTGGCACTGAAGCTTTCTTT

V: TRBV4-1
D: TRBD2
size: -
J: TRBJ2-2
CDR3: CASRGLAETGELFF
DNA: TGCGCCAGCCGGGGACTAGCGGAGACCGGGGAGCTGTTTTTT

V: TRBV19
D: TRBD2
size: -
J: TRBJ2-1
CDR3: CASSMGLAGADEQFF
DNA: TGTGCCAGTAGTATGGGACTAGCGGGAGCGGATGAGCAGTTCTTC

V: TRBV28
D: TRBD2
size: -
J: TRBJ2-5
CDR3: CASTPGGETQYF
DNA: TGTGCCAGCACCCCCGGGGGGGAGACCCAGTACTTC

V: TRBV11-2
D: -
size: -
J: TRBJ2-7
CDR3: CASSPDRQEQYF
DNA: TGTGCCAGCAGCCCCGACAGGCAAGAGCAGTACTTC

V: TRBV6-6
D: -
size: once
J: TRBJ1-2
CDR3: CASNTNYGYTF
DNA: TGTGCCAGCAACACAAACTATGGCTACACCTTC

V: TRBV11-1
D: -
size: -
J: TRBJ2-7
CDR3: CASSLAVSRYEQYF
DNA: TGTGCCAGCAGCTTAGCGGTTAGCCGCTACGAGCAGTACTTC

V: TRBV19
D: TRBD1
size: -
J: TRBJ2-7
CDR3: CASGRDRGLEQYF
DNA: TGTGCCAGTGGACGGGACAGGGGTCTCGAGCAGTACTTC

V: TRBV5-3
D: -
size: -
J: TRBJ1-1
CDR3: CARSSTGALNTEAFF
DNA: TGTGCCAGAAGCTCAACGGGGGCTCTGAACACTGAAGCTTTCTTT

V: TRBV28
D: -
size: -
J: TRBJ2-2
CDR3: CASSLGYGRDITGELFF
DNA: TGTGCCAGCAGTTTAGGTTACGGGCGGGACATCACCGGGGAGCTGTTTTTT

V: TRBV6-5
D: TRBD1
size: -
J: TRBJ2-5
CDR3: CANDRGLLGETQYF
DNA: TGTGCCAACGACAGGGGGCTTTTGGGAGAGACCCAGTACTTC

V: TRBV2
D: TRBD1
size: -
J: TRBJ1-1
CDR3: CASSGTGGNTEAFF
DNA: TGTGCCAGCAGTGGAACAGGGGGTAACACTGAAGCTTTCTTT

V: TRBV19
D: -
size: -
J: TRBJ1-4
CDR3: CASSIFHRASEKLFF
DNA: TGTGCCAGTAGTATTTTCCATCGCGCATCTGAAAAACTGTTTTTT

V: TRBV19
D: -
size: once
J: TRBJ2-2
CDR3: CASKGTEPTGELFF
DNA: TGTGCCAGTAAGGGAACAGAGCCCACCGGGGAGCTGTTTTTT

V: TRBV19
D: -
size: -
J: TRBJ2-3
CDR3: CASSEGEGLVGTQYF
DNA: TGTGCCAGTAGCGAGGGAGAAGGACTGGTGGGTACGCAGTATTTT

V: TRBV2
D: -
size: -
J: TRBJ2-7
CDR3: CASSLGSYEQYF
DNA: TGTGCCAGCAGTTTAGGGAGCTACGAGCAGTACTTC

V: TRBV19
D: TRBD2
size: -
J: TRBJ2-3
CDR3: CASRIETGLAGGSADTQYF
DNA: TGTGCCAGTAGGATCGAGACGGGACTAGCGGGAGGCTCGGCAGATACGCAGTATTTT

V: TRBV19
D: -
size: -
J: TRBJ1-2
CDR3: CASSIGVGVGYTF
DNA: TGTGCCAGTAGTATAGGGGTCGGAGTGGGCTACACCTTC

V: TRBV5-1
D: TRBD1
size: -
J: TRBJ1-4
CDR3: CASSSGTGAEKLFF
DNA: TGCGCCAGCAGCTCCGGGACAGGGGCTGAAAAACTGTTTTTT

V: TRBV19
D: -
size: -
J: TRBJ2-5
CDR3: CASSMAGVQETQYF
DNA: TGTGCCAGTAGTATGGCAGGGGTCCAAGAGACCCAGTACTTC

V: TRBV23-1
D: -
size: once
J: TRBJ2-5
CDR3: CASNIHYQYF
DNA: TGCGCCAGCAACATCCACTACCAGTACTTC

V: TRBV28
D: -
size: -
J: TRBJ2-7
CDR3: CASRRGHRSYEQYF
DNA: TGTGCCAGCAGGAGGGGCCATCGCTCCTACGAGCAGTACTTC

V: TRBV18
D: -
size: -
J: TRBJ2-5
CDR3: CASSPPGLSKTQYF
DNA: TGTGCCAGCTCACCACCGGGGCTGTCTAAGACCCAGTACTTC

V: TRBV15
D: -
size: -
J: TRBJ2-1
CDR3: CATSSVLGTLNNEQFF
DNA: TGTGCCACCAGCAGTGTCCTCGGGACTCTCAACAATGAGCAGTTCTTC

V: TRBV6-4
D: TRBD1
size: -
J: TRBJ1-2
CDR3: CASSPVEGGGYTF
DNA: TGTGCCAGCAGCCCCGTTGAAGGGGGCGGCTACACCTTC

V: TRBV25-1
D: TRBD2
size: -
J: TRBJ2-5
CDR3: CASSRDYQETQYF
DNA: TGTGCCAGCAGTCGGGACTACCAGGAGACCCAGTACTTC

V: TRBV30
D: -
size: -
J: TRBJ1-2
CDR3: CAWSGHTGGYTF
DNA: TGTGCCTGGTCAGGGCATACCGGCGGCTACACCTTC

V: TRBV6-5
D: TRBD1
size: -
J: TRBJ2-7
CDR3: CASREGQYAYEQYF
DNA: TGTGCCAGCAGAGAGGGACAGTACGCCTACGAGCAGTACTTC

V: TRBV2
D: TRBD1
size: -
J: TRBJ1-2
CDR3: CASIEQGANYGYTF
DNA: TGTGCCAGCATCGAACAGGGGGCGAACTATGGCTACACCTTC